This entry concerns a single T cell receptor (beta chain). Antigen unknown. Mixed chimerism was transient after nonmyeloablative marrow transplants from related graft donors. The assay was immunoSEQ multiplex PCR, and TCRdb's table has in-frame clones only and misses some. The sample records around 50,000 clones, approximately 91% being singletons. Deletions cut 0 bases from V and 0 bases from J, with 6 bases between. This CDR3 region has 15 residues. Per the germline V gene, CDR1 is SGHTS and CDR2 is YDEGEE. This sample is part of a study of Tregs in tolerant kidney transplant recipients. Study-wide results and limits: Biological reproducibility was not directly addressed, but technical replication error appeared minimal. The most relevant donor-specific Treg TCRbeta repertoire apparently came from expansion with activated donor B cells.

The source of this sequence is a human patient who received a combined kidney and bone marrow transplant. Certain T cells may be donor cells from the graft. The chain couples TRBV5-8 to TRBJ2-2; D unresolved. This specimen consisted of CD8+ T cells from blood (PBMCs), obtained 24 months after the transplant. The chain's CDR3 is CASSLEDSNTGELFF. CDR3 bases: TGTGCCAGCAGCTTGGAAGACTCGAACACCGGGGAGCTGTTTTTT.